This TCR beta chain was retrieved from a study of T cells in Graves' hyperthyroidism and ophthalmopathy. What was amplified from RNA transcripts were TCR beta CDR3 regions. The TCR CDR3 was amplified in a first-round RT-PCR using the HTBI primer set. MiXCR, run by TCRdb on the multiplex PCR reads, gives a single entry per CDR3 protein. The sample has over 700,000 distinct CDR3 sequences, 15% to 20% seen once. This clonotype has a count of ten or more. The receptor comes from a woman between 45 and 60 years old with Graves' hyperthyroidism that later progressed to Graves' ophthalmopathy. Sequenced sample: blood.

This CDR3 reads CASSSTEGFSNQPQHF. CDR3 in DNA: TGTGCCAGCAGCTCCACGGAGGGATTTAGCAATCAGCCCCAGCATTTT. The chain joins TRBV7-8 to TRBJ1-5, with no clear D. The CDR3 length is 16 residues. Germline values: CDR1 SGHVS, CDR2 FQNEAQ. The V end was cut by 4 bases, the J end by 0 bases, with 13 bases between.